Listed below are T cell receptor beta chains from one sample, sequenced in a study of blood T cell repertoires in COVID-19. Sequencing was performed with immunoSEQ multiplex PCR; in TCRdb, only in-frame clones are kept and a portion is missing. The sample yields 100,000 to 150,000 clones, 80% seen once. The material sequenced was peripheral blood. These receptors were collected from a human donor in a cohort sampled during active COVID-19. Both conserved end residues are part of each CDR3. Each record gives: clone size, D gene, V gene, J gene, CDR3 DNA, CDR3 protein. D genes are given only for firm matches. Clone size, where shown, is once, few, many, or a class for clones that have expanded.

many	NA	TRBV11-2	TRBJ1-1	TGTGCCAGCAGCCTTGAAGGGGTGCCTGAAGCTTTCTTT	CASSLEGVPEAFF
NA	TRBD2	TRBV27	TRBJ2-1	TGTGCCAGCAGTTTTCTCCCTAGCGGAAACTCCTACAATGAGCAGTTCTTC	CASSFLPSGNSYNEQFF
NA	TRBD2	TRBV9	TRBJ2-3	TGTGCCAGCAGCGTGGCGGGGGGGATAGGGACAGATACGCAGTATTTT	CASSVAGGIGTDTQYF
NA	NA	TRBV19	TRBJ2-5	TGTGCCAGTAGTTGGGACATCCAAGAGACCCAGTACTTC	CASSWDIQETQYF
NA	TRBD2	TRBV9	TRBJ2-1	TGTGCCAGCAGCGTACGCGGGGGGGACAATGAGCAGTTCTTC	CASSVRGGDNEQFF
NA	TRBD1	TRBV9	TRBJ1-1	TGTGCCAGCAGCGTAGAACAGGGGAGCACTGAAGCTTTCTTT	CASSVEQGSTEAFF
once	TRBD1	TRBV6-6	TRBJ2-5	TGTGCCAGCAGTTACCCGACAGGGGGCTTCCAAGAGACCCAGTACTTC	CASSYPTGGFQETQYF
NA	TRBD2	TRBV19	TRBJ2-1	TGTGCCAGTAGTATCGGTCGGGAGGTGGGGAATGAGCAGTTCTTC	CASSIGREVGNEQFF
NA	NA	TRBV2	TRBJ2-1	TGTGCCAGCAGCGGGAGTGGATTAGGAACCTACAATGAGCAGTTCTTC	CASSGSGLGTYNEQFF
NA	NA	TRBV11-2	TRBJ2-2	TGTGCCAGCAGCCCTCGTGTGAACACCGGGGAGCTGTTTTTT	CASSPRVNTGELFF
NA	TRBD2	TRBV2	TRBJ2-5	TGTGCCAGCAGTGAAGGGCTAGCGGGAGAGACCCAGTACTTC	CASSEGLAGETQYF
NA	TRBD1	TRBV7-3	TRBJ2-1	TGTGCCAGCAGCCTCCCGGGACAGGGGGCGTTCAATGAGCAGTTCTTC	CASSLPGQGAFNEQFF
NA	NA	TRBV27	TRBJ1-1	TGTGCCAGCAGTTTTATGGGCTCCGGTAGGACTGAAGCTTTCTTT	CASSFMGSGRTEAFF
NA	TRBD1	TRBV30	TRBJ1-1	TGTGCCTGGACCCGGACAGGGGCGAACACTGAAGCTTTCTTT	CAWTRTGANTEAFF
NA	NA	TRBV7-9	TRBJ1-2	TGTGCCAGCAGCTCCCTGAGAGGGACTCATGGCTACACCTTC	CASSSLRGTHGYTF
NA	TRBD1	TRBV7-9	TRBJ1-4	TGTGCCAGCAGCTCCGCATCCTGGGACAGGGTTGAAAAACTGTTTTTT	CASSSASWDRVEKLFF
NA	TRBD2	TRBV10-3	TRBJ2-7	TGTGCCATCGCTCCTAGCGGGGGGACCACCTACGAGCAGTACTTC	CAIAPSGGTTYEQYF
NA	NA	TRBV27	TRBJ1-6	TGTGCCAGCAGTTTAGAGCGGTATAATTCACCCCTCCACTTT	CASSLERYNSPLHF
NA	TRBD1	TRBV5-1	TRBJ1-3	TGCGCCAGCAGCTTGACAACAGGGGCTGCTGGAAACACCATATATTTT	CASSLTTGAAGNTIYF
NA	TRBD2	TRBV2	TRBJ2-7	TGTGCCAGCAGTGAAAAACTAGCGGGTGGAATTACCTACGAGCAGTACTTC	CASSEKLAGGITYEQYF
NA	TRBD2	TRBV7-2	TRBJ2-1	TGTGCCAGCAGCTTAGGTAGCGGGATCGATGAGCAGTTCTTC	CASSLGSGIDEQFF
NA	TRBD1	TRBV2	TRBJ2-2	TGTGCCAGCAGTCTAGGGACAGGGGGCTTCACCGGGGAGCTGTTTTTT	CASSLGTGGFTGELFF
NA	TRBD2	TRBV5-6	TRBJ2-1	TGTGCCAGCGGGGGACTAGCGAGTTCCTACAATGAGCAGTTCTTC	CASGGLASSYNEQFF
few	NA	TRBV5-4	TRBJ1-2	TGTGCCAGCAGCATTGACAGATATGGCTACACCTTC	CASSIDRYGYTF
once	TRBD2	TRBV19	TRBJ2-2	TGTGCCAGTAGCGACAGCGGGAGTACGTCGACCGGGGAGCTGTTTTTT	CASSDSGSTSTGELFF
NA	TRBD1	TRBV6-5	TRBJ1-4	TGTGCCAGCAGGTTCTGGACAGGGCCCTATGAAAAACTGTTTTTT	CASRFWTGPYEKLFF
NA	NA	TRBV6-4	TRBJ2-2	TGTGCCAGCAGTGACATCCCTTGGCAGGGGAGTACCGGGGAGCTGTTTTTT	CASSDIPWQGSTGELFF
NA	TRBD2	TRBV5-5	TRBJ2-7	TGTGCCAGCAGCGCGGATGCCTTCGGGACTAGCGGGATCTACGAGCAGTACTTC	CASSADAFGTSGIYEQYF
NA	TRBD1	TRBV5-5	TRBJ2-5	TGTGCCAGCAGCTTGGGGGTGACAGGGCGAGAGACCCAGTACTTC	CASSLGVTGRETQYF
once	TRBD1	TRBV5-4	TRBJ2-3	TGTGCCAGCAGCTCCGGGACAGGGGCGGGAGATACGCAGTATTTT	CASSSGTGAGDTQYF
NA	NA	TRBV2	TRBJ2-1	TGTGCCAGCAGTGGCCAGGGCCGCAATGAGCAGTTCTTC	CASSGQGRNEQFF
NA	NA	TRBV5-1	TRBJ1-2	TGCGCCAGCAGCGGGGGCCCCTACTATGGCTACACCTTC	CASSGGPYYGYTF
NA	TRBD1	TRBV28	TRBJ1-1	TGTGCCAGCAGTTCCCAGGACAGGCCGCAGACCTTTGAAGCTTTCTTT	CASSSQDRPQTFEAFF
once	TRBD1	TRBV24-1	TRBJ2-5	TGTGCCACCAGTGGGCTACCGGGACAGCGAGGGGAGACCCAGTACTTC	CATSGLPGQRGETQYF
NA	TRBD2	TRBV10-3	TRBJ2-7	TGTGCCATCAGTATCGGACTAGCGAACTCCTACGAGCAGTACTTC	CAISIGLANSYEQYF
NA	TRBD1	TRBV28	TRBJ1-5	TGTGCCAGCACCAACTCCGGGGAAACAGGGGCGCAGCCCCAGCATTTT	CASTNSGETGAQPQHF
NA	NA	TRBV2	TRBJ2-5	TGTGCCAGCAGTAGCTCCCGTTCACAAGAGACCCAGTACTTC	CASSSSRSQETQYF